These T cell receptor beta chains were read from a single sample in a study of T cell responses to AZD1222 COVID-19 vaccine. Profiling relied on immunoSEQ multiplex PCR, and the TCRdb table lists in-frame clones only, not all of them. Here the sample spans about 180,000 clones, around 94% being singletons. The material sequenced was peripheral blood, taken 28 days after the second AZD1222 dose. These receptors came from an adult who received the AZD1222 COVID-19 vaccine. Each CDR3 is given with its conserved first and last residue. The order of the fields is V gene, CDR3 protein.

TRBV6-6	CASSYRDSTSGNTIYF
TRBV5-1	CASSLESEKLFF
TRBV7-6	CASTLRGQGGADTQYF
TRBV7-9	CASSQARQGVHNEQFF
TRBV6-6	CASSYSRRESTEAFF
TRBV2	CASSPRAGGGETQYF
TRBV30	CAWSIREKLFF
TRBV6-2/TRBV6-3	CASSFGTVHNSPLHF
TRBV7-9	CASSSEGMRLNEQFF
TRBV2	CASSEFSGLAETSYEQYF
TRBV9	CASSVEKSTTYNEQFF
TRBV15	CATSRERPGTGVAETQYF
TRBV19	CASSISTSNYGYTF
TRBV12-3/TRBV12-4	CASSSGQGQFF
TRBV5-1	CASSDQGGTEAFF
TRBV9	CASSGLGGYSTDTQYF
TRBV5-3	CARSTKREGVTEAFF
TRBV6-5	CASGPAGANEKLFF
TRBV6-6	CASSSQDRPHQPQHF
TRBV5-1	CASSHVGSADEQFF
TRBV5-8	CASSTFGQGGYQPQHF
TRBV13	CASSSFGTIGYNEQFF
TRBV2	CASQAGVIDTQYF
TRBV25-1	CASSDLEGNYGYTF
TRBV28	CASSQPNQPQHF
TRBV5-5	CASSLAGTVYEQYF
TRBV29-1	CSAAQGFHEQYF
TRBV9	CASSPKLAESYNEQFF
TRBV28	CASSLSGESYPNYGYTF
TRBV5-4	CASSLEWGVPETQYF
TRBV4-3	CASSQDLVSGNEKLFF
TRBV11-2	CASSVDRGPYNEQFF
TRBV27	CASSFPGGYEQYF
TRBV11-1	CASSYLAGGRTDTQYF
TRBV7-2	CATPSPVANTGELFF
TRBV5-6	CASSFRQGEKLFF
TRBV3-1/TRBV3-2	CASSHPLAGGNNEQFF
TRBV19	CASSIQAGGRYEQYF
TRBV19	CASTSGAGETQYF
TRBV4-3	CASSQDRLAGLGEQYF
TRBV19	CASSSSTGALEQYF
TRBV19	CASSVGQQNTEAFF
TRBV7-9	CASSLYGQAEGREQYF
TRBV9	CASSEIPGHGNSPLHF
TRBV4-1	CASSPLAGVNQPQHF
TRBV6-5	CASSTTHDNEQFF
TRBV12-5	CASGLGQGNQPQHF
TRBV19	CASSRDTEAFF
TRBV19	CASSWGTGTETQYF
TRBV9	CASSVGGGTYEQYF
TRBV11-2	CASSLGVGEQFF
TRBV3-1/TRBV3-2	CASRTTGGGNEQFF
TRBV10-3	CARRRCEQFF
TRBV11-2	CASSSLGNLQYF
TRBV11-2	CASILGGLWGQGARTEAFF
TRBV6-5	CASSLMAGGFHEQFF
TRBV5-4	CASSLSGNTIYF